Following are 8 T cell receptor beta chains from one sample sequenced in a study of blood T cells in healthy people across ages. Next came a second PCR, run for about 6 to 11 cycles, which used a sample-barcoded 5' primer along with a J-beta primer mix. TCRdb recomputed calls from the 5' RACE reads with MiXCR, one row per CDR3 protein. The sample holds approximately 800,000 distinct CDR3 sequences, about half seen once. Sequencing input: blood. The receptor set was obtained from a man older than 75 in good health.

V gene TRBV7-2 combines with J gene TRBJ2-1, with 7 bases fitting TRBD2. There are 13 residues in the CDR3. V lost 5 bases and J lost 10; bases outside the gene matches: 8. Per the germline V gene, CDR1 is SGHTA and CDR2 is FQGNSA. CDR3 sequence reads: CASSDERDREQFF. DNA of the CDR3: TGTGCCAGCAGCGACGAGCGGGATAGGGAGCAGTTCTTC.

This chain links TRBV5-1 with TRBJ1-2; TRBD1 is a possible D gene (5 bases). V was trimmed by 4 bases and J by 7 bases, leaving 20 bases between them. This CDR3 region has 15 residues. Germline loops: CDR1 SGHRS, CDR2 YFSETQ. DNA for the CDR3: TGCGCCAGCAGCGCCGAGACAACGGGGCATTGTGGCTACACCTTC. It encodes CASSAETTGHCGYTF.

This clonotype was seen more than once but under ten times. The V and J genes are TRBV24-1 and TRBJ2-5; 8 positions agree with TRBD1. Germline trimming cut 3 bases from V and 1 base from J; bases unmatched to any gene: 6. CDR1 is KGHDR, CDR2 SFDVKD, per germline. This CDR3 comprises 16 residues. The CDR3 reads CATSDDRGWGQETQYF. The DNA for the CDR3 is TGTGCCACCAGTGATGACAGGGGATGGGGCCAAGAGACCCAGTACTTC.

The DNA of the CDR3 is TGTGCCAGCAGCTTAGGACCCTACGGGGGCCTCCAAGAGACCCAGTACTTC. Amino acid sequence: CASSLGPYGGLQETQYF. The chain combines TRBV7-2 with TRBJ2-5; the D call may be TRBD1 or TRBD2 (6 bases each). The CDR3 is 17 residues long. Germline assignment: CDR1 SGHTA and CDR2 FQGNSA. V was trimmed by 1 base and J by 1 base, leaving 16 bases between them.

This clonotype has a handful of counts. V is TRBV29-1 and J is TRBJ2-5; 12 positions agree with TRBD1. Germline assignment: CDR1 SQVTM and CDR2 ANQGSEA. The CDR3 loop spans 15 amino acids. The V segment lost 1 base and the J segment 4 bases; nucleotides outside the gene matches: 4. The CDR3 protein is CSVEGDRGRGETQYF. The CDR3 DNA is TGCAGCGTTGAAGGGGACAGGGGGCGCGGAGAGACCCAGTACTTC.

This clonotype was seen many times. The chain uses TRBV3-1 and TRBJ2-7; unclear D gene. Trimming removed 4 bases at V and 2 bases at J, with 9 bases between. CDR1 and CDR2 (germline): LGHDT, YNNKEL (reference sequence). The CDR3 totals 13 residues. CDR3 DNA sequence: TGTGCCAGCAGCCGCGCAGAGACCTACGAGCAGTACTTC. The encoded protein is CASSRAETYEQYF.

This chain uses TRBV20-1 with TRBJ2-5; tentative D call: TRBD2 (5 bases). The CDR3 totals 14 residues. V was clipped by 3 bases and J by 5 bases, with 16 bases between them. Germline assignment: CDR1 DFQATT and CDR2 SNEGSKA (reference sequence). CDR3 protein: CSASVAGARETQYF. CDR3 bases: TGCAGTGCTAGTGTCGCGGGCGCACGCGAGACCCAGTACTTC.

This clonotype was observed a few times. The gene calls are TRBV20-1 and TRBJ2-7; TRBD2 might be the D (6 bases). Germline CDR1 reads DFQATT; CDR2 reads SNEGSKA (reference sequence). The ends were cut back, 6 bases at V and 5 bases at J, with 11 bases in the middle. This CDR3 spans 11 amino acids. The CDR3 bases are TGCAGTGCAAGACTAGGAAACGAGCAGTACTTC. Translated: CSARLGNEQYF.